The subject of this entry is one T cell receptor (beta chain). Its antigen is not known. The data belong to a study of siplizumab effects on memory and regulatory T cells. General study points: Mappable alloreactive CD4+ clones were on average about 62% Treg-derived with siplizumab, roughly 28% in controls. Naive T cells looked more diverse than memory cells and looked like major alloresponse contributors.

Clones were sequenced by immunoSEQ multiplex PCR, and TCRdb holds only the in-frame ones, with some missing. Among roughly 100,000 clones listed, 90% to 95% were seen once. This CDR3 spans 11 amino acids. Trimming took off 8 bases at V and 2 bases at J, with 7 bases between the two ends. Germline CDR1 SQVTM, CDR2 ANQGSEA. The receptor's source is a human donor in good health. Sequencing was done on a sample of CD4+ T cells sorted from blood. The V and J genes are TRBV29-1 and TRBJ1-3; no clear D gene. This chain's CDR3 is CSSQTGNTIYF. The CDR3 DNA reads TGCAGCTCCCAGACTGGAAACACCATATATTTT.